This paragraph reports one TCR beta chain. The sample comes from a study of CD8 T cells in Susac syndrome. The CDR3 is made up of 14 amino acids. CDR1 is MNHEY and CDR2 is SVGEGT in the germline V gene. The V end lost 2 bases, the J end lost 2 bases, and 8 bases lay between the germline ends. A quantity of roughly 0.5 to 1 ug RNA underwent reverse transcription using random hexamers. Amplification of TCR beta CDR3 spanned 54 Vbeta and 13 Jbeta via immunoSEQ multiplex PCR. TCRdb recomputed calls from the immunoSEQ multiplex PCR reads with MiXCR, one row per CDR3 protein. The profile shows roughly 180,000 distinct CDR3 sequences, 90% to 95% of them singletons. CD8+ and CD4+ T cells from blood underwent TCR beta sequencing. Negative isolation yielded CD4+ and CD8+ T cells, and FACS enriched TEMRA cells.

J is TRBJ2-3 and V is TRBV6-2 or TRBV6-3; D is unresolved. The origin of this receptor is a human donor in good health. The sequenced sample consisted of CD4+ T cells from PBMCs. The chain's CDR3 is CASSYLRSTDTQYF. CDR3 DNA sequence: TGTGCCAGCAGTTACCTTCGTTCCACAGATACGCAGTATTTT.